These 7 T cell receptor beta chains came from one sample sequenced in a study of T cells expressing NK-cell markers. TCRdb reanalyzed the 5' RACE reads and collapses them to one entry per CDR3 protein, without DNA. The sample spans under 200,000 distinct CDR3 sequences; the ten largest clones claim about a fifth. Sample: blood T cells: a sorted CD56 or NKG2C T cell subset, CD4+ or CD8+ T cells, or bulk PBMC T cells (not recorded which). The receptors were sampled from a woman between 18 and 75 years old in good health.

The chain joins TRBV12-3 or TRBV12-4 to TRBJ2-2; TCRdb picks TRBD1, but there is no DNA to check that call. This CDR3 is 17 amino acids long. The chain's CDR3 is CASSVFGQGGSGGELFF.

The V and J genes are TRBV4-1 and TRBJ1-5; the D gene TCRdb calls, TRBD1, cannot be checked with no DNA. CDR1 and CDR2 (germline): MGHRA, YSYEKL. This CDR3 is built from 18 residues. CDR3: CASSRGQGDRYSNQPQHF.

The chain carries TRBV12-3 or TRBV12-4 and TRBJ1-1. CDR3 length: 13 residues. This chain's CDR3 is CASSLTSNTEAFF.

The V gene is TRBV6-1, the J gene TRBJ1-2. The CDR3 consists of 15 residues. CDR1 is MNHNS and CDR2 is SASEGT in the germline V gene. The CDR3 spells CASSGAVGKNYGYTF.

The chain uses TRBV13 and TRBJ2-7; TCRdb names TRBD1, which stays unverified in the absence of DNA. This CDR3 region has 16 residues. CDR1 and CDR2 (germline): PRHDT, FYEKMQ (reference sequence). CDR3 loop: CASGKGQGTTSYEQYF.

The chain uses TRBV27 and TRBJ2-3; checking the TCRdb D call of TRBD2 is not possible without DNA. Looked up from germline, CDR1 is MNHEY and CDR2 is SMNVEV (reference sequence). This CDR3 region has 18 residues. CDR3 region: CASSLSPGLAGEVDTQYF.

The chain has TRBV5-1 and TRBJ2-6. This CDR3 has 13 amino acids. Germline V gene data show CDR1 as SGHRS and CDR2 as YFSETQ. The CDR3 protein is CASSLDGANVLTF.